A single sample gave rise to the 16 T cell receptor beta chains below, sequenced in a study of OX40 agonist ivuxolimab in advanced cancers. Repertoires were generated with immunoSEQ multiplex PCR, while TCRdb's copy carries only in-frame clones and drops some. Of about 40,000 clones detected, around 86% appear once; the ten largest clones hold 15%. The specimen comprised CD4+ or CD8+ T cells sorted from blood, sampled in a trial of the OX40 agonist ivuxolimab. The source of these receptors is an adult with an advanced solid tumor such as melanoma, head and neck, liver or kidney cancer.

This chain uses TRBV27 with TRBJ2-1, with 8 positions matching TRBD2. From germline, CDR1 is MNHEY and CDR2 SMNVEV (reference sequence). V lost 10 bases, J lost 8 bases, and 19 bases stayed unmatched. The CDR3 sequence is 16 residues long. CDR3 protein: CATQGVRGVFQDEQFF. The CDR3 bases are TGTGCCACCCAAGGGGTGCGGGGGGTTTTTCAAGATGAGCAGTTCTTC.

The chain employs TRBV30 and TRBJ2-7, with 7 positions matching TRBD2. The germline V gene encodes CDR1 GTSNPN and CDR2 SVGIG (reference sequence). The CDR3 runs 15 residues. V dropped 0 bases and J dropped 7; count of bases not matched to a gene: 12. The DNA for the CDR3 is TGTGCCTGGAGTGTAGCTAGCGGAGCGCTCGGAGAGCAGTACTTC. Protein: CAWSVASGALGEQYF.

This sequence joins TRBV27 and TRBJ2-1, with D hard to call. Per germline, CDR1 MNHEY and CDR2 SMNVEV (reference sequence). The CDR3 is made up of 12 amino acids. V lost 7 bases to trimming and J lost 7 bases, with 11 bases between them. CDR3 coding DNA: TGTGCCAGCACAACTGTAGGGAATGAGCAGTTCTTC. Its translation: CASTTVGNEQFF.

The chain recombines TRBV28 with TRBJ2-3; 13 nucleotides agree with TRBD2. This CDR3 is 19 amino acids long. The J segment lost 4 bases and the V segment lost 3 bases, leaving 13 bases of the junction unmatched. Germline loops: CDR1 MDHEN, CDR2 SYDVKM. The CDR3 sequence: CASSLSLAGGRTGPDTQYF. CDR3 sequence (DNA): TGTGCCAGCAGTTTGTCACTAGCGGGAGGGCGAACGGGCCCAGATACGCAGTATTTT.

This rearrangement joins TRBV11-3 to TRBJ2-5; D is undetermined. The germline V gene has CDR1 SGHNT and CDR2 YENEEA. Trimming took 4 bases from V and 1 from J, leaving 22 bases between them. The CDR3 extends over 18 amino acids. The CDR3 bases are TGTGCCAGCAGCTCCTATCCAAATAACCCCGGGTTCCAAGAGACCCAGTACTTC. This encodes CASSSYPNNPGFQETQYF.

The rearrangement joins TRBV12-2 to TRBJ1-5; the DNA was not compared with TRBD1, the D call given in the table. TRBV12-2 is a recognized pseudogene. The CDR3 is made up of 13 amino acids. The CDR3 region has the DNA TGTGCAAGTCGGACATTACCTAATCAGCCCCAGCATTTT. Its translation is CASRTLPNQPQHF.

CDR3 residues: CASSQSSGLAGYNEQFF. For the CDR3, the DNA is TGCGCCAGCAGCCAGAGCTCTGGACTAGCGGGGTACAATGAGCAGTTCTTC. This chain joins TRBV4-3 and TRBJ2-1; 12 bases align to TRBD2. J lost 4 bases, V lost 3 bases, and 7 bases had no gene match. CDR3 length: 17 residues. Germline CDR1 and CDR2: LGHNA and YSLEER.

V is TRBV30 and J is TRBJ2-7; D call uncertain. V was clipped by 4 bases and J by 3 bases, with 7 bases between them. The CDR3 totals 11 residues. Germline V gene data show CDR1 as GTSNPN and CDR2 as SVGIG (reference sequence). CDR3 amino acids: CAWICFYEQYF. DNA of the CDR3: TGTGCCTGGATCTGCTTCTACGAGCAGTACTTC.

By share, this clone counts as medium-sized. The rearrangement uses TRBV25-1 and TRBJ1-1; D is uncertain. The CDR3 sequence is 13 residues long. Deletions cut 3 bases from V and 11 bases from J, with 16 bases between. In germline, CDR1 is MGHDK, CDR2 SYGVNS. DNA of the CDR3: TGTGCCAGCAGTGACCAGGCCTCCAGGCGGGCTTTCTTT. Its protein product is CASSDQASRRAFF.

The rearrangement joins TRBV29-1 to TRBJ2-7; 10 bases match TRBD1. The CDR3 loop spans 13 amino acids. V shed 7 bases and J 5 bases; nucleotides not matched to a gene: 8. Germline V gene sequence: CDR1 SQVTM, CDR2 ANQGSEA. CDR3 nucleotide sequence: TGCAGCGCAGGGACAGGGGATTTCAACGAGCAGTACGTC. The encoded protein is CSAGTGDFNEQYV.

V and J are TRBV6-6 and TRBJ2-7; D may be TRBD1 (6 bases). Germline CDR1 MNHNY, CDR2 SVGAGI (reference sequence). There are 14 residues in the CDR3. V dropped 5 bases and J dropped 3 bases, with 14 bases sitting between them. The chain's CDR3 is CASSLHTGNYEQYF. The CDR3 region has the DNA TGTGCCAGCAGTCTTCACACAGGGAACTACGAGCAGTACTTC.

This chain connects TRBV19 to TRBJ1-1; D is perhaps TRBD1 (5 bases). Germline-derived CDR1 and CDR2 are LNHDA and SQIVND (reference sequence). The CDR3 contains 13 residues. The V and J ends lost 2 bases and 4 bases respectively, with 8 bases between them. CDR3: CASSISGATEAFF. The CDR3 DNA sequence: TGTGCCAGTAGTATATCTGGGGCCACTGAAGCTTTCTTT.

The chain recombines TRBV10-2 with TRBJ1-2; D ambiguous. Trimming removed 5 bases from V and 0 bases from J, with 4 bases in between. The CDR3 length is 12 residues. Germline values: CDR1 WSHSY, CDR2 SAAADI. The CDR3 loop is CASSNSNYGYTF. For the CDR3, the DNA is TGCGCCAGCAGTAATTCTAACTATGGCTACACCTTC.

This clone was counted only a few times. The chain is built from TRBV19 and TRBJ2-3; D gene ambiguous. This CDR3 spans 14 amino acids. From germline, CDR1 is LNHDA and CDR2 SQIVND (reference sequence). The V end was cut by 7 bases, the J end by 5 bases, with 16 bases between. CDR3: CASNEMVAGDTQYF. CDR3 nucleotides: TGTGCCAGTAATGAAATGGTAGCTGGAGATACGCAGTATTTT. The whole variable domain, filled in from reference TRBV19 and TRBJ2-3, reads DGGITQSPKYLFRKEGQNVTLSCEQNLNHDAMYWYRQDPGQGLRLIYYSQIVNDFQKGDIAEGYSVSREKKESFPLTVTSAQKNPTAFYLCASNEMVAGDTQYFGPGTRLTVL.

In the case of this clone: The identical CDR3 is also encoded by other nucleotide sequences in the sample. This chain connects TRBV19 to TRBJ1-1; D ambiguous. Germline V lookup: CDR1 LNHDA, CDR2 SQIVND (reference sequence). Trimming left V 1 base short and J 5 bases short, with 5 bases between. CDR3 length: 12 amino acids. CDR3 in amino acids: CASSIGRTEAFF. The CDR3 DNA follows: TGTGCCAGTAGTATAGGGAGGACTGAAGCTTTCTTT.

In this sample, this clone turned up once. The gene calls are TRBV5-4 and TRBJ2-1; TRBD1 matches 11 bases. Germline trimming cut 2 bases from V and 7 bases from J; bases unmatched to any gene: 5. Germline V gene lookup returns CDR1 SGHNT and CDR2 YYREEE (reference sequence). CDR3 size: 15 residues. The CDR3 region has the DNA TGTGCCAGCAGCTTAGGACAGGGGGCGGGAAATGAGCAGTTCTTC. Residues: CASSLGQGAGNEQFF.